A single T cell receptor beta chain is shown here with its context. This entry belongs to a study of shared clonotypes between healthy human individuals. Profiled with immunoSEQ multiplex PCR; TCRdb holds only in-frame clones, not every one. Seen here are around 480,000 clones, over 60% observed once, and the top ten hold under 15%. The sequencing sample was made of PBMCs. The source is a woman in her thirties or forties in good health. Some clones in this sample may be carry-over from other donors' samples.

The CDR3 DNA reads as TGTGCCACCAAAGGGCGGGAGCGGGATACGCAGTATTTT. This translates into CATKGRERDTQYF. The chain recombines TRBV10-3 with TRBJ2-3; 7 bases are a match to TRBD2. Germline V lookup: CDR1 ENHRY, CDR2 SYGVKD. This CDR3 contains 13 residues. V lost 10 bases, J lost 6 bases, and 10 bases stayed unmatched.